This T cell receptor (beta chain) was captured by sequencing in a study of blood T cell repertoires in COVID-19. About the study: Acute and convalescent COVID-19 specimens originated in the United States, Italy and Spain.

Patients from Seattle were sampled longitudinally, starting during active infection. V lost 1 base to trimming and J lost 7 bases, with 14 bases between them. The CDR3 contains 15 residues. The germline V gene encodes CDR1 MDHEN and CDR2 SYDVKM. Source study methods: For nucleated cells, counts were estimated from reference gene primer amplification. Repertoires were generated with immunoSEQ multiplex PCR, while TCRdb's copy carries only in-frame clones and drops some. V and J calls and clone size are those listed in that table; D and trimming were worked out from the DNA. The sample has around 260,000 clones, approximately 90% seen once.

Material for sequencing was peripheral blood. The chain joins TRBV28 to TRBJ2-1; D is perhaps TRBD2 (6 bases). The TCR was taken from a woman in her 30s with COVID-19, enrolled during active disease. CDR3 residues: CASSLLPGDGNEQFF. The CDR3 DNA reads TGTGCCAGCAGTTTATTACCGGGAGACGGAAATGAGCAGTTCTTC.